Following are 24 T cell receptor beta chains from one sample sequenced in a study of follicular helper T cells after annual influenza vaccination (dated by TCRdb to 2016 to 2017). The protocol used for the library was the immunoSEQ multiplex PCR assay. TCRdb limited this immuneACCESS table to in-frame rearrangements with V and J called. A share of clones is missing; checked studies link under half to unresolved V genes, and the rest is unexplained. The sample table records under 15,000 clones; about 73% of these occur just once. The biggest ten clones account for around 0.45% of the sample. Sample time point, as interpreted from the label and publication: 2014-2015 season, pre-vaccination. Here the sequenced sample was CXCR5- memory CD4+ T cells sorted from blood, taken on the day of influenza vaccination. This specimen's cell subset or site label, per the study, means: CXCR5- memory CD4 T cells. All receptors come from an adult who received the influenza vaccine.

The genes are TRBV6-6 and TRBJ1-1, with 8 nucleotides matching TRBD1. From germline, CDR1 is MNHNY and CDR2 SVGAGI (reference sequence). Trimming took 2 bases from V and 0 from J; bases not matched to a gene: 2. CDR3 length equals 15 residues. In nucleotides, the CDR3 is TGTGCCAGCAGTTACCAGACAGGGGTGAACACTGAAGCTTTCTTT. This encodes CASSYQTGVNTEAFF.

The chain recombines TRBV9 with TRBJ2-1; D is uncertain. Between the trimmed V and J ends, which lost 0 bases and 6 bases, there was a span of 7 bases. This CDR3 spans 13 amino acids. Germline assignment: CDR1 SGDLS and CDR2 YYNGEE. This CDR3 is CASSVGRLNEQFF. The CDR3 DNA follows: TGTGCCAGCAGCGTAGGGCGGCTCAATGAGCAGTTCTTC.

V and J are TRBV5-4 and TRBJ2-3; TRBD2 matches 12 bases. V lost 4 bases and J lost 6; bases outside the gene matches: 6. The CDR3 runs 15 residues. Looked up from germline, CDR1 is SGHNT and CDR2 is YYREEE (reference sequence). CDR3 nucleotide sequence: TGTGCCAGCAGCCCATCTAGCGGGGGGGCTGATACGCAGTATTTT. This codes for CASSPSSGGADTQYF.

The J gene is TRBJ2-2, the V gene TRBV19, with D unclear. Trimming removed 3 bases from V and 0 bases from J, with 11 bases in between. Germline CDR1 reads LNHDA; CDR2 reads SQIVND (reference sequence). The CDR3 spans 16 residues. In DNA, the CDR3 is TGTGCCAGTAGTATCTCGCGAACAGCGAACACCGGGGAGCTGTTTTTT. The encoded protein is CASSISRTANTGELFF.

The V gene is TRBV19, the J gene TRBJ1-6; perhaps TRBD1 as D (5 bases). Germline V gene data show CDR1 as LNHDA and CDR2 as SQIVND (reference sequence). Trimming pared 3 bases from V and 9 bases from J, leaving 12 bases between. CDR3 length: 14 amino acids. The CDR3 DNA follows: TGTGCCAGTAGTATCGGGGGGTTGTCTTCACCCCTCCACTTT. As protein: CASSIGGLSSPLHF.

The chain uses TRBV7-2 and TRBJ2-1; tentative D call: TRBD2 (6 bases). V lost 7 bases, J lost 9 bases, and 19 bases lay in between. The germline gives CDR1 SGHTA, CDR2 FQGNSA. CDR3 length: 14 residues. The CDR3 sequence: CASIGTGGFREQFF. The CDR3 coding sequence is TGTGCCAGCATCGGGACCGGGGGATTCCGTGAGCAGTTCTTC.

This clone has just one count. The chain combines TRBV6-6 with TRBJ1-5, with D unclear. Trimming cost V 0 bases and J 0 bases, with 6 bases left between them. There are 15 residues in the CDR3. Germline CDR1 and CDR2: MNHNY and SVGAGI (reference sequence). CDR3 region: CASSYSHYSNQPQHF. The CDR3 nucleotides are TGTGCCAGCAGTTACTCCCACTATAGCAATCAGCCCCAGCATTTT.

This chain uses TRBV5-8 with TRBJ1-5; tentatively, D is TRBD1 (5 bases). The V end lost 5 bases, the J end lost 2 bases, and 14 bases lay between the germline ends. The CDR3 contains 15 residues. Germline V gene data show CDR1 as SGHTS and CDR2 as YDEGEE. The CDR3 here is CASRPLGVGNQPQHF. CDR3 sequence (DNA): TGTGCCAGCAGACCCTTAGGGGTGGGCAATCAGCCCCAGCATTTT.

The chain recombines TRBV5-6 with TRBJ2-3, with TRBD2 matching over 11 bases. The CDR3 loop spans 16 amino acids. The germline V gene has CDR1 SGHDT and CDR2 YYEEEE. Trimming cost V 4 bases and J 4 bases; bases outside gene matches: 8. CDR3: CASSPQLAGESDTQYF. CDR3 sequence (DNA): TGTGCCAGCAGCCCCCAACTAGCGGGGGAATCAGATACGCAGTATTTT.

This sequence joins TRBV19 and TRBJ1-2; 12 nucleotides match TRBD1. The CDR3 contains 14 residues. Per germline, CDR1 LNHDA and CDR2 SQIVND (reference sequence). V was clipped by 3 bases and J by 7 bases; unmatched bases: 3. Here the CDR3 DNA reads TGTGCCAGTAGTATTGGGACAGGGGGCCGTGGCTACACCTTC. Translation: CASSIGTGGRGYTF.

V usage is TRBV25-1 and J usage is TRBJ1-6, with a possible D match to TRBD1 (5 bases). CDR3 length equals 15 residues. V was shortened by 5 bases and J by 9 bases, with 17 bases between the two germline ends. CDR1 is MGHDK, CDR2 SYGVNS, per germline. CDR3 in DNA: TGTGCCAGCAGTCCTTTGGGACCTTTGGGTTCACCCCTCCACTTT. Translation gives CASSPLGPLGSPLHF. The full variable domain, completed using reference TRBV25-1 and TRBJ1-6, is EADIYQTPRYLVIGTGKKITLECSQTMGHDKMYWYQQDPGMELHLIHYSYGVNSTEKGDLSSESTVSRIRTEHFPLTLESARPSHTSQYLCASSPLGPLGSPLHFGNGTRLTVT.

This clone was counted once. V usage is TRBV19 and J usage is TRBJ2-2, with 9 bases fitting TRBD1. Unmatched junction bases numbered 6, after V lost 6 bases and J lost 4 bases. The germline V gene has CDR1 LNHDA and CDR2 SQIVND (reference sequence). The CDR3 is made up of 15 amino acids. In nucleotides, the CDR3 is TGTGCCAGTAGCCAACAGGGGGCGGGCACCGGGGAGCTGTTTTTT. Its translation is CASSQQGAGTGELFF.

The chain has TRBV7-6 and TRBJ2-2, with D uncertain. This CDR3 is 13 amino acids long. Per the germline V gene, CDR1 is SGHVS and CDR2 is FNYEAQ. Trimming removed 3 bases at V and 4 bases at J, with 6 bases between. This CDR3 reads CASSLGITGELFF. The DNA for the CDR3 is TGTGCCAGCAGCTTGGGGATCACCGGGGAGCTGTTTTTT.

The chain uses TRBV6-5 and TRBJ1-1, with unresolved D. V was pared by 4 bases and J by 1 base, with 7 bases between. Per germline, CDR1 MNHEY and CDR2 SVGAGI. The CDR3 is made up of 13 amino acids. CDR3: CASSSFRNTEAFF. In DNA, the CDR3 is TGTGCCAGCAGTTCCTTTCGGAACACTGAAGCTTTCTTT.

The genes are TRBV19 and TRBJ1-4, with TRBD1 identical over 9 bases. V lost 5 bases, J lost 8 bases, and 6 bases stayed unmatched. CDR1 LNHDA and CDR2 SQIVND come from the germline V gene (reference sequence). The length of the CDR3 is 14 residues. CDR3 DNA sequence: TGTGCCAGTAGTCGTGACAGGGGGGACGAAAAACTGTTTTTT. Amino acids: CASSRDRGDEKLFF.

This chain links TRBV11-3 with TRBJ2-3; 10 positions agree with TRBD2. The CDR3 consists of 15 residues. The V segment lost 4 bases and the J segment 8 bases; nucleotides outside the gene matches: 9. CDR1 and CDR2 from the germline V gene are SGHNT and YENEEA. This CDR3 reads CASSSSGGALGTQYF. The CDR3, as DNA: TGTGCCAGCAGCTCCAGCGGGGGGGCCCTTGGTACGCAGTATTTT.

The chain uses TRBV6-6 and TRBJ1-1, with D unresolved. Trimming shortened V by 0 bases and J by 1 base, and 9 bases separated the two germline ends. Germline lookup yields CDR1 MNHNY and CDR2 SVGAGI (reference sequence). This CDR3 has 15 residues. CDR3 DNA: TGTGCCAGCAGTTACTCGCCCAGCACGAACACTGAAGCTTTCTTT. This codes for CASSYSPSTNTEAFF.

CDR3 in DNA: TGTGCCAGCAGCGCTGATTCAGGGGAGCAGGTCGGGGAGCTGTTTTTT. Amino acid sequence: CASSADSGEQVGELFF. This rearrangement joins TRBV9 to TRBJ2-2; weak D call: TRBD1 (6 bases). The CDR3 totals 16 residues. CDR1 is SGDLS, CDR2 YYNGEE, per germline. Trimming stripped 3 bases from V and 7 bases from J, with 19 bases between.

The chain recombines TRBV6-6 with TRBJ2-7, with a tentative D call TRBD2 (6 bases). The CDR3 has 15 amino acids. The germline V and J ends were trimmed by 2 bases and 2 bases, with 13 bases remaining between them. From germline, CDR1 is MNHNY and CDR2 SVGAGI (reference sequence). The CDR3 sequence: CASSYVRGSAYEQYF. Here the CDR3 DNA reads TGTGCCAGCAGTTACGTGCGGGGTTCCGCCTACGAGCAGTACTTC.

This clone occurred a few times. CDR3 sequence: CASSLGPGTGTYEQYF. The CDR3 bases are TGCGCCAGCAGCTTGGGCCCCGGGACAGGGACCTACGAGCAGTACTTC. The chain is built from TRBV5-1 and TRBJ2-7; TRBD1 agrees at 9 bases. This CDR3 has 16 residues. CDR1 and CDR2 (germline): SGHRS, YFSETQ. V shed 0 bases and J 2 bases; nucleotides not matched to a gene: 6.

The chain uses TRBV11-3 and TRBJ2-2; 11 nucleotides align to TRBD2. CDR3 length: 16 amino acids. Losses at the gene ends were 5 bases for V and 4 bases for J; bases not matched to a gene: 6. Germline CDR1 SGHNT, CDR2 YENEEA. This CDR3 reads CASSPRLAGPTGELFF. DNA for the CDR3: TGTGCCAGCAGCCCCCGACTAGCGGGGCCCACCGGGGAGCTGTTTTTT.

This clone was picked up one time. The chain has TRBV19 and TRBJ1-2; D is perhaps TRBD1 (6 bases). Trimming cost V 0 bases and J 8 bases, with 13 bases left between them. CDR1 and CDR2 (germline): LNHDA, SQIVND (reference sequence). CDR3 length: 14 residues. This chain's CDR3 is CASSIDFAGAGYTF. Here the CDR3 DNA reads TGTGCCAGTAGTATAGATTTCGCAGGGGCCGGCTACACCTTC.

The CDR3 DNA sequence: TGTGCCAGCACCCAAGCCGGGGGGTACGAGCAGTACTTC. It is translated as CASTQAGGYEQYF. This sequence joins TRBV25-1 and TRBJ2-7, with 7 nucleotides matching TRBD2. CDR1 is MGHDK, CDR2 SYGVNS, per germline. This CDR3 contains 13 residues. V lost 7 bases to trimming and J lost 4 bases; unmatched junction nucleotides: 7.

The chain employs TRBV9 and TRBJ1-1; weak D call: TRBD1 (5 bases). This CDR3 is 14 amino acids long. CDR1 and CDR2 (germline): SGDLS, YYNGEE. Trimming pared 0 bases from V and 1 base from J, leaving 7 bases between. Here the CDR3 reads CASSVGGANTEAFF. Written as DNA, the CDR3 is TGTGCCAGCAGCGTAGGAGGGGCGAACACTGAAGCTTTCTTT.